Given below is one T cell receptor beta chain in context. Germline CDR1 is LNHDA and CDR2 is SQIVND (reference sequence). This CDR3 is built from 17 residues. V lost 5 bases and J lost 0; bases outside the gene matches: 11. Clones were sequenced by immunoSEQ multiplex PCR, and TCRdb holds only the in-frame ones, with some missing. The sample has tens of thousands of clones; more than 75% are singletons. These data come from a study of T cell changes during pregnancy in multiple sclerosis. The sequence was obtained from a female donor in good health, enrolled as a control in a pregnancy study. Sample: CD4+ T cells from peripheral blood mononuclear cells, taken in the second trimester of pregnancy. The chain couples TRBV19 to TRBJ2-3; 7 bases are a match to TRBD2. The CDR3: CASSGSKLASSTDTQYF. The DNA of the CDR3 is TGTGCCAGTAGTGGCTCAAAACTAGCGTCTAGCACAGATACGCAGTATTTT.